The entry that follows covers one TCR beta chain sequence. Its antigen remains unknown. This CDR3 comprises 12 residues. Germline-derived CDR1 and CDR2 are SGHRS and YFSETQ. V was pared by 0 bases and J by 6 bases, with 3 bases between. Authors' analysis steps: Matching between patient CD8+ clones larger than 1% and published virus-specific TCRB sequences was rare. Method: immunoSEQ multiplex PCR; TCRdb's copy keeps in-frame clones and lacks some. V, J and clone size are those of that table, while D and trimming were read from the DNA. The repertoire holds approximately 13,000 clones, with under 80% as singletons. The data originate from a study of somatic mutations in cytotoxic T cells in rheumatoid arthritis. Study-wide results and caveats: The antigen targets of the expanded CD8+ clones lacked identification.

The specimen sequenced was CD8+ T cells sorted from blood. This rearrangement joins TRBV5-1 to TRBJ1-4; no firm D call. The clonotype comes from an adult with rheumatoid arthritis. The CDR3 protein is CASSLGDEKLFF. CDR3 nucleotides: TGCGCCAGCAGCTTGGGGGATGAAAAACTGTTTTTT.